Here is one TCR beta chain with its context. Vbeta (60) and Jbeta (13) primers were used in the PCR. Sequencing used immunoSEQ multiplex PCR; TCRdb keeps in-frame clones, though not all of them. The repertoire holds more than 85,000 clones, more than 60% seen once, with around 2.1% in the top ten. These data originate in a study of cytomegalovirus exposure and HLA in healthy donors. This CDR3 region has 14 residues. Germline trimming cut 5 bases from V and 2 bases from J; bases unmatched to any gene: 5. Germline values: CDR1 LNHDA, CDR2 SQIVND (reference sequence). The sample was PBMCs. The receptor comes from a boy younger than 18 in good health and CMV-seronegative. V and J are TRBV19 and TRBJ2-7, with 8 bases that match TRBD1. CDR3: CASSPGQGAYEQYF. The CDR3 DNA follows: TGTGCCAGTAGTCCCGGACAGGGTGCCTACGAGCAGTACTTC. The full variable domain, with the rest looked up from reference TRBV19 and TRBJ2-7, is DGGITQSPKYLFRKEGQNVTLSCEQNLNHDAMYWYRQDPGQGLRLIYYSQIVNDFQKGDIAEGYSVSREKKESFPLTVTSAQKNPTAFYLCASSPGQGAYEQYFGPGTRLTVT.